This TCR beta chain was captured in a study of naive and memory T cell subsets. Study-wide points: Each distinct alpha or beta sequence counts as one clonotype.

This clonotype was seen repeatedly, ten times or more. Antigen specificity is unknown. An equimolar mix of two oligonucleotides served as the beta constant-region primer for TRBC1 and TRBC2. Ligated cDNA was amplified by four rounds of PCR with nested alpha and beta constant-region primers and SP2. TCRdb analysed the UMI-ligation and nested PCR reads with MiXCR anew, one entry per CDR3 protein. The sample shows around 30,000 distinct CDR3 sequences, about a fifth of them seen only once. Sequencing used effector memory CD4+ T cells from blood. Subset meaning: effector memory, CD45RA- CD27-. This receptor was identified in a human donor in good health.

This chain's CDR3 is CASSNRGMNTEAFF. The CDR3 DNA reads as TGTGCCAGCAGTAACAGGGGGATGAACACTGAAGCTTTCTTT. The V gene is TRBV27, the J gene TRBJ1-1, with 8 bases aligning to TRBD1. V lost 5 bases to trimming and J lost 0 bases; unmatched junction nucleotides: 2. The CDR3 covers 14 residues. Germline V CDR1 and CDR2: MNHEY, SMNVEV (reference sequence).